Described below is a single T cell receptor (beta chain) sequence and its context. In this sample, this clonotype turned up a few times. It has no known antigen specificity. Base quality data are lacking; no much larger clone is found one base away. The sample comes from a study of T-cell reconstitution after alpha-beta-depleted transplantation in children (dated by TCRdb to about 2016). With regard to the full study: T-cell immune reconstitution after TCRalphabeta/CD19-depleted allogeneic hematopoietic cell transplantation in children was quantitatively tracked in the study by means of TCR repertoire profiling.

Library method: PCR. Sequenced using an Illumina HiSeq 2500. TCR library preparation used molecular barcoding, with unique molecular identifiers applied to normalize quantification of the TCRbeta repertoire. In TCRdb, the public reads were trimmed at Q25 with fastp and aligned with MiXCR, with productive beta chains retained. Rows are combined by CDR3 protein, so each entry shows the most common genes and DNA. The sample has 300,000 to 350,000 distinct CDR3 sequences on record, about 16% of them singletons. Around 41% of the sample belongs to the ten largest clones. The sample's treatment or condition label is to be understood as: allogeneic hematopoietic cell transplantation with graft depleted of TCRalphabeta T cells and CD19 B cells. TCRalphabeta/CD19-depleted allogeneic hematopoietic cell grafts were given to the transplant recipients, all of whom were children. The CDR3 measures 13 amino acids from cysteine to phenylalanine. Of the read, only the CDR3 DNA is kept; its 39 bases are in frame from base 1. Relative to germline, V is 3 bases shorter and J is 4 bases shorter, with 7 bases between their ends.

Broader findings and caveats from the paper: The apparently early alphabetaT-cell count recovery about two months after transplant was reportedly dependent on only several hundred rapidly expanded clones derived from non-depleted graft cells. Over the following months the frequencies of hyperexpanded clones went down, and after one year T-cell counts and TCRbeta diversity were mostly credited to newly produced T cells. In some patients, the high TCRbeta diversity seen at day 60 was put down to recipient T cells and intrathymic progenitors that had survived conditioning.

The sequence is built from TRBV12-3 or TRBV12-4 and TRBJ1-5; no D gene call is confident. Sequences were derived from PBMCs, mostly from graft donor cells, sampled 360 days after TCRalphabeta/CD19-depleted stem cell transplant. This receptor was identified in a male patient aged 2 to 9 who had a stem cell transplant for acute lymphoblastic leukemia, so the T cells may come from the graft donor. The CDR3 has the sequence CASSFGENQPQHF. The DNA sequence is given as TGTGCCAGCAGTTTCGGGGAAAATCAGCCCCAGCATTTT.